This T cell receptor beta chain was found in a study of T cell responses to AZD1222 COVID-19 vaccine. This CDR3 comprises 15 residues. The germline CDR1 and CDR2 sequences are MNHEY and SMNVEV (reference sequence). The V and J ends lost 5 bases and 6 bases respectively, with 19 bases between them. Study-level points and caveats: Baseline serology detected seropositivity in only a handful of AZD1222 recipients. The donor group comprised mostly white British people and more females; the analysis possibly underestimated clonal diversity.

Assay used: immunoSEQ multiplex PCR; TCRdb lists only in-frame clones, some missing. The sample carries 180,000 or so clones, about 94% recorded once. Details on this clone: Its matching antigen is unknown.

The sample in question was peripheral blood, obtained 28 days after the second AZD1222 dose. The chain uses TRBV27 and TRBJ1-2; D is unclear. The receptor was isolated from an adult who received the AZD1222 COVID-19 vaccine. The CDR3 loop is CASSPRSGRTNGYTF. The CDR3 DNA sequence: TGTGCCAGCAGTCCGCGGTCCGGAAGAACAAATGGCTACACCTTC.